Each of the 2 T cell receptor beta chains below was sequenced from the same sample in a study of technical replicates of blood from several donors. Sequenced by immunoSEQ multiplex PCR; TCRdb stores in-frame clones only, minus some. The sample shows tens of thousands of clones, just under 95% of them seen only once. Sequences were obtained from PBMCs. Receptors originate from a human donor in good health. Some clones in this sample may be carry-over from other donors' samples.

The chain uses TRBV7-2 and TRBJ1-4, with a tentative D call TRBD1 (5 bases). With 3 bases removed from V and 3 bases from J, the gap between germline ends came to 14 bases. The germline CDR1 and CDR2 sequences are SGHTA and FQGNSA. CDR3 length: 16 amino acids. The CDR3 protein is CASSLFGGGPNEKLFF. CDR3 DNA sequence: TGTGCCAGCAGCTTGTTTGGGGGGGGACCTAATGAAAAACTGTTTTTT.

The chain recombines TRBV4-2 with TRBJ2-7; no clear D. Germline V lookup: CDR1 LGHNA, CDR2 YNFKEQ. There are 12 residues in the CDR3. The V end lost 1 base, the J end lost 6 bases, and 7 bases lay between the germline ends. This chain's CDR3 is CASSQVGGEQYF. The CDR3 DNA is TGTGCCAGCAGCCAAGTCGGCGGCGAGCAGTACTTC.